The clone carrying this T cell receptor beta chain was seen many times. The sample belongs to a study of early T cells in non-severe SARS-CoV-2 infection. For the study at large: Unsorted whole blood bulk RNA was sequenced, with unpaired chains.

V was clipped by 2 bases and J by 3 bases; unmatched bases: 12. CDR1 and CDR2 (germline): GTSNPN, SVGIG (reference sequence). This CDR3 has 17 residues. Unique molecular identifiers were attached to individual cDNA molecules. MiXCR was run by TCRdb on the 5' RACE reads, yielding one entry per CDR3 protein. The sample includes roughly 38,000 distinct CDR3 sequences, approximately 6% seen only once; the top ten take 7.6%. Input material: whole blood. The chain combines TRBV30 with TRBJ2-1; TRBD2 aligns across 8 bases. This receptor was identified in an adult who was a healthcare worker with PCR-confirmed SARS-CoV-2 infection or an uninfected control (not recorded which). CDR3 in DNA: TGTGCCTGGAGTCAGATCCCGGGGACTAGAAGCTACAATGAGCAGTTCTTC. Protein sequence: CAWSQIPGTRSYNEQFF.